Following are 27 T cell receptor beta chains from one sample sequenced in a study of blood T cell repertoires in COVID-19. Produced via immunoSEQ multiplex PCR; TCRdb's table is partial and in-frame only. This sample has under 300,000 clones, with approximately 91% found just once. Sequencing was done on a sample of PBMCs or T cells enriched from blood (not recorded which). The receptors were gathered from a human donor in a cohort exposed to, infected with or recovered from COVID-19 (not recorded which). The donor label of this sample is uncertain.

The chain recombines TRBV19 with TRBJ1-1; unclear D gene. Germline lookup yields CDR1 LNHDA and CDR2 SQIVND (reference sequence). This CDR3 contains 13 residues. V was clipped by 5 bases and J by 7 bases, with 14 bases between them. The CDR3 protein is CASSGGPGGEAFF. CDR3 DNA: TGTGCCAGTAGTGGCGGGCCGGGTGGTGAAGCTTTCTTT.

The rearrangement links TRBV7-9 to TRBJ2-5, with D unresolved. This CDR3 contains 12 residues. Germline CDR1 SEHNR, CDR2 FQNEAQ (reference sequence). Trimming cost V 5 bases and J 5 bases, with 9 bases left between them. Here the CDR3 DNA reads TGTGCCAGCAGCCCCTCTGCGGAGACCCAGTACTTC. It is translated as CASSPSAETQYF.

The CDR3 nucleotides are TGTGCCAGTAACGAGGGTAGTTATGGCTACACCTTC. It encodes CASNEGSYGYTF. The V gene is TRBV19, the J gene TRBJ1-2; unclear D gene. CDR1 and CDR2 (germline): LNHDA, SQIVND (reference sequence). This CDR3 is 12 amino acids long. With 7 bases removed from V and 5 bases from J, the gap between germline ends came to 11 bases. Based on the CDR3 plus reference TRBV19 and TRBJ1-2, the full variable domain is DGGITQSPKYLFRKEGQNVTLSCEQNLNHDAMYWYRQDPGQGLRLIYYSQIVNDFQKGDIAEGYSVSREKKESFPLTVTSAQKNPTAFYLCASNEGSYGYTFGSGTRLTVV.

Concerning this clone: Other DNA sequences within the sample encode an identical CDR3. V and J are TRBV10-3 and TRBJ1-1, with a tentative D call TRBD1 (6 bases). There are 13 residues in the CDR3. CDR1 ENHRY and CDR2 SYGVKD come from the germline V gene. With 5 bases removed from V and 1 base from J, the gap between germline ends came to 8 bases. In DNA, the CDR3 is TGTGCCATCAGTTCACAGGGGAACACTGAAGCTTTCTTT. Its translation is CAISSQGNTEAFF.

The chain is built from TRBV18 and TRBJ2-1; D call uncertain. This CDR3 has 14 residues. Trimming took 0 bases from V and 5 from J, leaving 8 bases between them. Germline V lookup: CDR1 KGHSH, CDR2 LQKENI. DNA of the CDR3: TGTGCCAGCTCACCACCCTTACAAGACAATGAGCAGTTCTTC. Translation: CASSPPLQDNEQFF.

The chain recombines TRBV5-4 with TRBJ2-5; weak D call: TRBD1 (8 bases). The CDR3 runs 14 residues. Per germline, CDR1 SGHNT and CDR2 YYREEE (reference sequence). V lost 2 bases to trimming and J lost 4 bases, with 12 bases between them. The CDR3 reads CASSLTGGGETQYF. The CDR3 coding sequence is TGTGCCAGCAGCTTAACAGGGGGGGGAGAGACCCAGTACTTC.

The chain joins TRBV24-1 to TRBJ2-5; 8 positions agree with TRBD1. The J segment lost 0 bases and the V segment lost 5 bases, leaving 10 bases of the junction unmatched. Germline V gene lookup returns CDR1 KGHDR and CDR2 SFDVKD. This CDR3 is built from 17 residues. This chain's CDR3 is CATSGQTTGAYQETQYF. CDR3 coding DNA: TGTGCCACCAGTGGCCAGACGACAGGGGCGTACCAAGAGACCCAGTACTTC.

The J gene is TRBJ2-1, the V gene TRBV21-1; the D call of TRBD2 is as the table states it, not checked on the DNA. TRBV21-1 is given as a pseudogene. CDR3 size: 15 residues. The CDR3 reads CASSKVAGIYNEQFF. Here the CDR3 DNA reads TGTGCCAGCAGCAAAGTAGCCGGAATCTACAATGAGCAGTTCTTC.

V is TRBV4-1 and J is TRBJ1-2; D remains ambiguous. The germline CDR1 and CDR2 sequences are MGHRA and YSYEKL. This CDR3 has 16 amino acids. The ends were cut back, 0 bases at V and 4 bases at J, with 15 bases in the middle. CDR3 nucleotide sequence: TGCGCCAGCAGCCAAGACTCCGTGCAGGCGTTCTATGGCTACACCTTC. It encodes CASSQDSVQAFYGYTF.

This clone has a single count. The rearrangement joins TRBV10-1 to TRBJ1-1; maybe TRBD1 (6 bases). CDR3 size: 13 residues. Per the germline V gene, CDR1 is WNHNN and CDR2 is SYGVQD (reference sequence). Trimming shortened V by 6 bases and J by 2 bases, and 10 bases separated the two germline ends. In DNA form, the CDR3 reads TGCGCCAGCAGGACAGGCCGTAACACTGAAGCTTTCTTT. This encodes CASRTGRNTEAFF.

The chain carries TRBV5-1 and TRBJ1-1; a possible D gene is TRBD1 (5 bases). The CDR3 has 15 amino acids. V gave up 0 bases and J gave up 1 base, with 10 bases separating them. The germline CDR1 and CDR2 sequences are SGHRS and YFSETQ. The CDR3 nucleotides are TGCGCCAGCAGCTTGGCAGGGATGGAGAACACTGAAGCTTTCTTT. This encodes CASSLAGMENTEAFF.

This clone was observed a few times. The chain couples TRBV6-5 to TRBJ1-3, with D perhaps TRBD1 (5 bases). The CDR3 is 14 residues long. The germline gives CDR1 MNHEY, CDR2 SVGAGI. Trimming took off 9 bases at V and 6 bases at J, with 18 bases between the two ends. For the CDR3, the DNA is TGTGCCAGTGTGGAGGGGAGTCTCGAAAACACCATATATTTT. Translation: CASVEGSLENTIYF.

This chain uses TRBV2 with TRBJ2-7; D is unresolved. Trimming took 2 bases from V and 6 from J, leaving 17 bases between them. The CDR3 is 15 residues long. CDR1 is SNHLY and CDR2 is FYNNEI in the germline V gene. Here the CDR3 reads CASSEWAGLNGEQYF. The CDR3 DNA follows: TGTGCCAGCAGTGAATGGGCAGGTCTTAACGGCGAGCAGTACTTC.

This chain connects TRBV11-2 to TRBJ1-1, with 7 bases matching TRBD1. This CDR3 is built from 15 residues. Germline CDR1 SGHAT, CDR2 FQNNGV. With V trimmed by 4 bases and J by 12 bases, 17 bases remained unmatched. DNA of the CDR3: TGTGCCAGCAGCTCACCCGGAACAGGGGTAATTTATACTTTCTTT. It codes for CASSSPGTGVIYTFF.

This clone has just one count. The chain couples TRBV4-1 to TRBJ1-4; D is perhaps TRBD1 (5 bases). Germline V lookup: CDR1 MGHRA, CDR2 YSYEKL. CDR3 size: 17 residues. V was cut by 0 bases and J by 6 bases, with 17 bases left in between. CDR3 bases: TGCGCCAGCAGCCAAGATCCCGGGTGGGGGGTAGATGAAAAACTGTTTTTT. It translates to CASSQDPGWGVDEKLFF.

V is TRBV30 and J is TRBJ1-2; TRBD1 matches 12 bases. Per the germline V gene, CDR1 is GTSNPN and CDR2 is SVGIG (reference sequence). Trimming took 1 base from V and 5 from J; bases not matched to a gene: 11. This CDR3 comprises 17 residues. As DNA, the CDR3 is TGTGCCTGGAGTGCCGCCTTCGGGACAGGGGGCTTTTATGGCTACACCTTC. Protein product: CAWSAAFGTGGFYGYTF.

This chain connects TRBV2 to TRBJ1-1; weak D call: TRBD1 (5 bases). Trimming took off 6 bases at V and 5 bases at J, with 10 bases between the two ends. The CDR3 loop spans 12 amino acids. Germline CDR1 is SNHLY and CDR2 is FYNNEI. The CDR3 DNA reads as TGTGCCAGCAGGATACAGGTGACTGAAGCTTTCTTT. It specifies CASRIQVTEAFF.

This chain uses TRBV27 with TRBJ1-1; D may be TRBD1 (5 bases). Germline CDR1 MNHEY, CDR2 SMNVEV (reference sequence). Trimming pared 5 bases from V and 12 bases from J, leaving 16 bases between. This CDR3 comprises 12 residues. DNA of the CDR3: TGTGCCAGCAGTGAACCCGACAGTTTGCCTTTCTTT. This gives the protein CASSEPDSLPFF.

This sequence joins TRBV7-8 and TRBJ1-6; 9 nucleotides agree with TRBD1. The CDR3 runs 15 residues. CDR1 and CDR2 from the germline V gene are SGHVS and FQNEAQ. J lost 9 bases, V lost 0 bases, and 3 bases had no gene match. The CDR3 DNA reads as TGTGCCAGCAGCTTAGCCACAGGGGGCCGTTCACCCCTCCACTTT. It codes for CASSLATGGRSPLHF. The whole variable domain, remainder taken from reference TRBV7-8 and TRBJ1-6, is GAGVSQSPRYKVAKRGQDVALRCDPISGHVSLFWYQQALGQGPEFLTYFQNEAQLDKSGLPSDRFFAERPEGSVSTLKIQRTQQEDSAVYLCASSLATGGRSPLHFGNGTRLTVT.

The J gene is TRBJ2-5, the V gene TRBV5-6; no clear D gene. This CDR3 is built from 11 residues. The germline V gene encodes CDR1 SGHDT and CDR2 YYEEEE. V lost 5 bases and J 4 bases, leaving 6 bases between the germline ends. CDR3 DNA sequence: TGTGCCAGCAGACAACGAGAGACCCAGTACTTC. As protein: CASRQRETQYF.

V and J are TRBV28 and TRBJ1-3, with a tentative D call TRBD1 (5 bases). Germline assignment: CDR1 MDHEN and CDR2 SYDVKM. There are 17 residues in the CDR3. The V end was cut by 3 bases, the J end by 0 bases, with 15 bases between. CDR3 nucleotides: TGTGCCAGCAGTTTCGGTCGGGGGGAGGGCTCTGGAAACACCATATATTTT. It codes for CASSFGRGEGSGNTIYF.

This chain joins TRBV20-1 and TRBJ1-5; D possibly corresponds to TRBD1 (5 bases). The CDR3 sequence is 13 residues long. The germline V and J ends were trimmed by 3 bases and 4 bases, with 10 bases remaining between them. CDR1 is DFQATT and CDR2 is SNEGSKA in the germline V gene (reference sequence). The CDR3 DNA reads as TGCAGTGCTAGTCCCAGGGTAAATCAGCCCCAGCATTTT. Translating it yields CSASPRVNQPQHF.

The CDR3 spells CASSPGLDTGELFF. Here the CDR3 DNA reads TGTGCCAGCAGCCCGGGACTAGACACCGGGGAGCTGTTTTTT. This chain joins TRBV6-4 and TRBJ2-2; 8 nucleotides line up with TRBD2. The CDR3 is made up of 14 amino acids. The J segment lost 3 bases and the V segment lost 6 bases, leaving 3 bases of the junction unmatched. Germline V gene sequence: CDR1 MRHNA, CDR2 SNTAGT.

The chain has TRBV30 and TRBJ1-2, with D possibly TRBD1 on 5 matching bases. CDR1 GTSNPN and CDR2 SVGIG come from the germline V gene (reference sequence). CDR3 size: 12 residues. Trimming shortened V by 2 bases and J by 8 bases, and 12 bases separated the two germline ends. For the CDR3, the DNA is TGTGCCTGGAGTAGCTGGGGGGTGGGCTACACCTTC. It yields the protein CAWSSWGVGYTF.

This clone has just a few counts. The CDR3 DNA is TGTGCCTGCGACGCCAGGGACACCGGGGAGCTGTTTTTT. Its protein is CACDARDTGELFF. V gene TRBV30 combines with J gene TRBJ2-2, with D maybe TRBD1 (5 bases). CDR1 and CDR2 from the germline V gene are GTSNPN and SVGIG (reference sequence). Between the trimmed V and J ends, which lost 6 bases and 3 bases, there was a span of 11 bases. CDR3 length: 13 residues.

This chain connects TRBV30 to TRBJ2-3; D perhaps matches TRBD2 (5 bases). The CDR3 totals 15 residues. Trimming shortened V by 5 bases and J by 1 base, and 16 bases separated the two germline ends. The germline V gene has CDR1 GTSNPN and CDR2 SVGIG (reference sequence). This CDR3 is CAWGPGIWGTDTQYF. The CDR3 DNA is TGTGCCTGGGGCCCCGGGATCTGGGGCACAGATACGCAGTATTTT.

The rearrangement uses TRBV19 and TRBJ2-1; 9 nucleotides align to TRBD2. In germline, CDR1 is LNHDA, CDR2 SQIVND (reference sequence). The CDR3 consists of 14 residues. V gave up 7 bases and J gave up 9 bases; unmatched junction bases: 10. This CDR3 reads CASNQAGGQGEQFF. DNA for the CDR3: TGTGCCAGTAACCAGGCGGGGGGGCAAGGTGAGCAGTTCTTC.